This TCR beta chain came from a study of T cell changes during pregnancy in multiple sclerosis. Repertoires were generated with immunoSEQ multiplex PCR, while TCRdb's copy carries only in-frame clones and drops some. The table records tens of thousands of clones, almost 95% of them present only once. This CDR3 spans 18 amino acids. Germline CDR1 KGHSH, CDR2 LQKENI. The J segment lost 2 bases and the V segment lost 1 base, leaving 11 bases of the junction unmatched. Sample: peripheral blood. This clonotype was sampled from a female donor with multiple sclerosis, enrolled in a pregnancy study. The J gene is TRBJ2-7, the V gene TRBV18, with 10 positions matching TRBD2. CDR3 region: CASSPQIPTSGNPYEQYF. As DNA, the CDR3 is TGTGCCAGCTCACCACAGATTCCCACTAGCGGGAATCCCTACGAGCAGTACTTC.